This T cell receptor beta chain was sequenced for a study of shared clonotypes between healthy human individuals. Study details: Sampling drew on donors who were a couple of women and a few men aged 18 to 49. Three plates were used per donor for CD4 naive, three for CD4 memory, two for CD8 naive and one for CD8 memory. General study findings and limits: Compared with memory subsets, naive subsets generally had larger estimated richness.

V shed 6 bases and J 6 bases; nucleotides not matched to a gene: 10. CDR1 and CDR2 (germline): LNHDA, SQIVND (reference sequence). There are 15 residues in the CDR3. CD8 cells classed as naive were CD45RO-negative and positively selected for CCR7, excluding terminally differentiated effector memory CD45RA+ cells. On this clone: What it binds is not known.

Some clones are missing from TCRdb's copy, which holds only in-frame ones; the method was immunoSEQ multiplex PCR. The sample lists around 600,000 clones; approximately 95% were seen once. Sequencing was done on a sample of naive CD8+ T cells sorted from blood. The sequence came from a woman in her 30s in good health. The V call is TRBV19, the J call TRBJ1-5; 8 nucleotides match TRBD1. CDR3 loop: CASSTLTGVSQPQHF. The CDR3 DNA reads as TGTGCCAGTAGCACCTTGACAGGGGTTAGTCAGCCCCAGCATTTT.